These 27 T cell receptor beta chains share one sample of origin, sequenced in a study of ipilimumab plus nivolumab after autologous stem cell transplantation. TCRdb keeps only in-frame clones here, not all; method: immunoSEQ multiplex PCR. The table lists roughly 3,000 clones, approximately 76% of them singletons. The sample consisted of PBMCs, taken in a trial of ipilimumab plus nivolumab as post-transplant consolidation. Receptor source: a male donor with primary mediastinal lymphoma.

The genes are TRBV7-9 and TRBJ2-7; 8 bases are a match to TRBD1. V shed 5 bases, J shed 7 bases, and the junction held 7 bases outside the gene matches. CDR1 and CDR2 (germline): SEHNR, FQNEAQ (reference sequence). The CDR3 totals 13 residues. CDR3 sequence (DNA): TGTGCCAGCAGCCAGGACAGGGTCGGAGAGCAGTACTTC. Its protein is CASSQDRVGEQYF.

This clone showed up just once. The genes are TRBV4-2 and TRBJ2-5, with TRBD1 as a possible D gene (6 bases). The CDR3 runs to 13 residues. V gave up 5 bases and J gave up 7 bases, with 14 bases separating them. Germline CDR1 reads LGHNA; CDR2 reads YNFKEQ. CDR3 in amino acids: CASSFPGEGTQYF. The CDR3 nucleotides read TGTGCCAGCAGCTTCCCAGGGGAAGGGACCCAGTACTTC.

The chain carries TRBV5-1 and TRBJ1-5; D is perhaps TRBD1 (5 bases). Germline CDR1 SGHRS, CDR2 YFSETQ. The length of the CDR3 is 12 residues. V lost 5 bases and J lost 12, with 15 bases in between. The CDR3 DNA reads as TGCGCCAGCAGTCCCGACAGCGGACACCAGCATTTT. Its translation is CASSPDSGHQHF.

V usage is TRBV19 and J usage is TRBJ1-1, with 7 bases that match TRBD1. The CDR3 sequence is 15 residues long. V gave up 5 bases and J gave up 7 bases; unmatched junction bases: 13. Germline V gene sequence: CDR1 LNHDA, CDR2 SQIVND (reference sequence). This CDR3 reads CASSPGTAGRGEAFF. The CDR3 DNA reads TGTGCCAGTAGTCCCGGGACAGCGGGGAGAGGTGAAGCTTTCTTT.

V gene TRBV28 combines with J gene TRBJ1-5, with D tentatively TRBD1 (5 bases). The V end lost 6 bases, the J end lost 3 bases, and 18 bases lay between the germline ends. This CDR3 contains 16 residues. The germline V gene has CDR1 MDHEN and CDR2 SYDVKM. The CDR3 loop is CASSPGTVGVNQPQHF. Here the CDR3 DNA reads TGTGCCAGCAGCCCAGGGACGGTCGGAGTCAATCAGCCCCAGCATTTT.

The chain links TRBV5-4 to TRBJ2-7, with D unresolved. Germline V gene data show CDR1 as SGHNT and CDR2 as YYREEE (reference sequence). V lost 4 bases, J lost 2 bases, and 16 bases lay in between. There are 15 residues in the CDR3. CDR3 region: CASSVGLAGPYEQYF. The DNA of the CDR3 is TGTGCCAGCAGCGTCGGATTGGCAGGCCCCTACGAGCAGTACTTC.

V usage is TRBV2 and J usage is TRBJ2-7, with 7 bases aligning to TRBD2. Germline lookup yields CDR1 SNHLY and CDR2 FYNNEI. The CDR3 has 14 residues. The V and J ends lost 7 bases and 6 bases, in that order; junction bases with no gene match: 12. The CDR3 DNA sequence: TGTGCCAGCATGGCGGGAGAAGTCTCCGGCGAGCAGTACTTC. It specifies CASMAGEVSGEQYF.

The table lists this clone with a count of one. An end of the junction does not agree with germline; a read error may underlie this. The rearrangement uses TRBV18 and TRBJ2-5; D remains unclear. Germline CDR1 and CDR2: KGHSH and LQKENI. CDR3 length equals 14 residues. CDR3 residues: CAGSPSSWAETQYF. The CDR3 region has the DNA TGTGCCGGCTCACCTTCGTCCTGGGCAGAGACCCAGTACTTC.

The chain links TRBV28 to TRBJ2-6; D is possibly TRBD2 (6 bases). The CDR3 covers 19 residues. Trimming pared 4 bases from V and 0 bases from J, leaving 19 bases between. Germline CDR1 is MDHEN and CDR2 is SYDVKM. The CDR3 here is CASSSGGEYGFSGANVLTF. In DNA form, the CDR3 reads TGTGCCAGCAGTTCTGGCGGGGAGTATGGTTTCTCTGGGGCCAACGTCCTGACTTTC.

V and J are TRBV9 and TRBJ2-7; D unclear. The CDR3 spans 12 residues. Germline lookup yields CDR1 SGDLS and CDR2 YYNGEE. The V gene lost 0 bases and the J gene lost 3 bases, with 4 bases spanning the gap. This chain's CDR3 is CASSVGGYEQYF. The CDR3 region has the DNA TGTGCCAGCAGCGTAGGGGGCTACGAGCAGTACTTC.

CDR3: CASSMNRVGYTF. CDR3 sequence (DNA): TGTGCCAGTAGTATGAACAGGGTGGGCTACACCTTC. This chain joins TRBV19 and TRBJ1-2; possible D gene TRBD1, 6 bases. The V end was cut by 3 bases, the J end by 8 bases, with 10 bases between. The germline V gene encodes CDR1 LNHDA and CDR2 SQIVND (reference sequence). This CDR3 has 12 residues.

This sequence joins TRBV2 and TRBJ2-3; 9 nucleotides line up with TRBD1. Trimming removed 9 bases from V and 4 bases from J; junction bases left unmatched: 8. The CDR3 covers 14 residues. CDR1 is SNHLY and CDR2 is FYNNEI in the germline V gene. The CDR3 is CASYTGQGSDTQYF. CDR3 nucleotide sequence: TGTGCCAGTTATACGGGACAGGGCTCAGATACGCAGTATTTT. The entire variable domain, with the rest obtained from reference TRBV2 and TRBJ2-3, is as follows: EPEVTQTPSHQVTQMGQEVILRCVPISNHLYFYWYRQILGQKVEFLVSFYNNEISEKSEIFDDQFSVERPDGSNFTLKIRSTKLEDSAMYFCASYTGQGSDTQYFGPGTRLTVL.

CDR3 in amino acids: CASSLIGTGRYTEAFF. In DNA form, the CDR3 reads TGTGCCAGCAGTTTAATTGGGACAGGGAGGTACACTGAAGCTTTCTTT. The V gene is TRBV28, the J gene TRBJ1-1; 9 bases agree with TRBD1. Germline V lookup: CDR1 MDHEN, CDR2 SYDVKM. With V trimmed by 2 bases and J by 3 bases, 7 bases remained unmatched. The CDR3 contains 16 residues.

Only one count was recorded for this clone. The chain couples TRBV7-8 to TRBJ2-1; D perhaps matches TRBD1 (6 bases). The CDR3 covers 15 residues. Trimming pared 0 bases from V and 5 bases from J, leaving 11 bases between. Germline-derived CDR1 and CDR2 are SGHVS and FQNEAQ. The CDR3 DNA is TGTGCCAGCAGCTTAGCTGGCCAGGGGAACAATGAGCAGTTCTTC. Amino acid sequence: CASSLAGQGNNEQFF.

The chain joins TRBV5-4 to TRBJ1-2; D remains ambiguous. Trimming cost V 5 bases and J 4 bases, with 12 bases left between them. The CDR3 is made up of 13 amino acids. CDR1 is SGHNT and CDR2 is YYREEE in the germline V gene (reference sequence). The CDR3 region has the DNA TGTGCCAGCAGGTCGAGAGGCCGCTATGGCTACACCTTC. Translating it yields CASRSRGRYGYTF.

This chain uses TRBV2 with TRBJ1-1; D ambiguous. Trimming left V 4 bases short and J 1 base short, with 10 bases between. Germline V gives CDR1 SNHLY, CDR2 FYNNEI. This CDR3 spans 14 amino acids. The CDR3 sequence is CASSVGIRNTEAFF. The CDR3 region has the DNA TGTGCCAGCAGTGTGGGAATAAGGAACACTGAAGCTTTCTTT.

The table lists this clone with a few counts. This sequence joins TRBV4-2 and TRBJ2-3; TRBD2 matches at 8 bases. The germline CDR1 and CDR2 sequences are LGHNA and YNFKEQ. This CDR3 is built from 16 residues. The ends lost 1 base at V and 7 bases at J; junction bases unmatched: 10. This CDR3 is CASSQASAGGGYTQYF. The CDR3 coding sequence is TGTGCCAGCAGCCAAGCTAGCGCGGGGGGTGGGTATACGCAGTATTTT.

This chain links TRBV7-6 with TRBJ2-1, with D uncertain. Germline CDR1 and CDR2: SGHVS and FNYEAQ. The CDR3 extends over 11 amino acids. Trimming pared 2 bases from V and 10 bases from J, leaving 6 bases between. The CDR3 nucleotides read TGTGCCAGCAGCTTACAACGAGAGCAGTTCTTC. This sequence encodes CASSLQREQFF. Full variable domain (outside the CDR3, taken from reference TRBV7-6 and TRBJ2-1): GAGVSQSPRYKVTKRGQDVALRCDPISGHVSLYWYRQALGQGPEFLTYFNYEAQQDKSGLPNDRFSAERPEGSISTLTIQRTEQRDSAMYRCASSLQREQFFGPGTRLTVL.

DNA of the CDR3: TGTGCCAGCAGCACAGGACAAGCGGAGACCCAGTACTTC. It codes for CASSTGQAETQYF. The chain carries TRBV7-8 and TRBJ2-5; D possibly corresponds to TRBD1 (5 bases). CDR3 length: 13 amino acids. Germline loops: CDR1 SGHVS, CDR2 FQNEAQ. The V and J ends lost 5 bases and 5 bases respectively, with 12 bases between them.

This clone is deemed large (0.1 to 1%). This chain links TRBV5-1 with TRBJ2-5; possible D gene TRBD2, 6 bases. V lost 0 bases to trimming and J lost 5 bases, with 14 bases between them. The germline gives CDR1 SGHRS, CDR2 YFSETQ. The CDR3 length is 15 residues. CDR3 in amino acids: CASSLGGDSGETQYF. CDR3 bases: TGCGCCAGCAGCTTGGGAGGGGACTCAGGGGAGACCCAGTACTTC.

The chain has TRBV19 and TRBJ2-7, with 11 bases aligning to TRBD2. Trimming cost V 5 bases and J 2 bases; bases outside gene matches: 5. The germline V gene has CDR1 LNHDA and CDR2 SQIVND (reference sequence). The CDR3 totals 15 residues. The CDR3 reads CASSARLAGTYEQYF. The CDR3 region has the DNA TGTGCCAGTAGTGCAAGACTAGCGGGGACCTACGAGCAGTACTTC.

The CDR3 sequence: CAISPGIPEQYF. DNA for the CDR3: TGTGCCATCAGCCCGGGGATCCCCGAGCAGTACTTC. The chain uses TRBV6-1 and TRBJ2-7; D is possibly TRBD2 (5 bases). This CDR3 comprises 12 residues. The ends were cut back, 10 bases at V and 6 bases at J, with 16 bases in the middle. Germline loops: CDR1 MNHNS, CDR2 SASEGT.

The rearrangement joins TRBV30 to TRBJ1-5, with 9 positions matching TRBD1. The trim removed 3 bases at V and 3 bases at J, leaving 9 bases unmatched. The CDR3 has 16 residues. The V gene's germline CDR1 is GTSNPN and CDR2 SVGIG (reference sequence). CDR3 amino acids: CAWRGRGQGLNQPQHF. CDR3 nucleotide sequence: TGTGCCTGGAGAGGGAGGGGACAGGGACTCAATCAGCCCCAGCATTTT. Combining the CDR3 with reference TRBV30 and TRBJ1-5 gives the whole variable domain SQTIHQWPATLVQPVGSPLSLECTVEGTSNPNLYWYRQAAGRGLQLLFYSVGIGQISSEVPQNLSASRPQDRQFILSSKKLLLSDSGFYLCAWRGRGQGLNQPQHFGDGTRLSIL.

By share, this clone counts as large. V usage is TRBV28 and J usage is TRBJ1-1; 7 bases fit TRBD1. Per germline, CDR1 MDHEN and CDR2 SYDVKM. J was trimmed by 7 bases and V by 6 bases; bases with no gene match: 11. The CDR3 is 14 residues long. The CDR3 sequence is CASSSEGALFEAFF. In nucleotides, the CDR3 is TGTGCCAGCAGCTCTGAGGGGGCCCTTTTTGAAGCTTTCTTT.

This clone was seen a handful of times. The rearrangement uses TRBV21-1 and TRBJ1-1; the table assigns TRBD1, which was not confirmed against the DNA. TRBV21-1 is reported as a pseudogene. CDR3 length: 18 amino acids. The DNA of the CDR3 is TGTGCCAGCACCTCGCGCCGGCAGGGAAGATTTTTGGGGACTGAAGCTTTCTTT. Amino acid sequence: CASTSRRQGRFLGTEAFF.

This clone was seen more than once but under ten times. CDR3 amino acids: CASSLKQGTEAFF. In DNA form, the CDR3 reads TGTGCCAGCAGCTTAAAACAGGGCACTGAAGCTTTCTTT. This chain uses TRBV5-4 with TRBJ1-1; D possibly corresponds to TRBD1 (6 bases). This CDR3 is built from 13 residues. Germline V gene data show CDR1 as SGHNT and CDR2 as YYREEE (reference sequence). V dropped 2 bases and J dropped 4 bases, with 9 bases sitting between them.

The chain uses TRBV5-4 and TRBJ2-3; D is tentatively TRBD1 or TRBD2 (5 bases each). Germline assignment: CDR1 SGHNT and CDR2 YYREEE (reference sequence). This CDR3 region has 16 residues. Trimming left V 4 bases short and J 3 bases short, with 18 bases between. CDR3 in DNA: TGTGCCAGCAGCCGGGCCGGGACGGAGTTGACAGATACGCAGTATTTT. It encodes CASSRAGTELTDTQYF.